The 3 T cell receptor beta chains presented below share a single source sample, sequenced in a study of T cells in Graves' hyperthyroidism and ophthalmopathy. Amplified TCR beta CDR3 regions came from RNA transcripts. Researchers ran a first-round RT-PCR on the TCR CDR3 using the HTBI primer set. TCRdb re-analysed the multiplex PCR reads in MiXCR, keeping a single row per CDR3 protein. The profile shows under 400,000 distinct CDR3 sequences, around a sixth of them singletons. What was sequenced was blood. These receptor sequences come from a young woman with Graves' hyperthyroidism that later progressed to Graves' ophthalmopathy.

This clonotype was recorded a few times. The rearrangement uses TRBV29-1 and TRBJ2-2; D possibly corresponds to TRBD2 (6 bases). Germline V gives CDR1 SQVTM, CDR2 ANQGSEA. The CDR3 runs to 15 residues. Trimming left V 1 base short and J 4 bases short, with 13 bases between. CDR3: CSVEGGEGGTGELFF. The CDR3 DNA is TGCAGCGTTGAAGGGGGGGAAGGAGGCACCGGGGAGCTGTTTTTT.

J is TRBJ2-5 and V is TRBV12-3 or TRBV12-4, with no clear D. Trimming took off 6 bases at V and 5 bases at J, with 13 bases between the two ends. The CDR3 has 13 residues. The CDR3 here is CASSPASWETQYF. The DNA for the CDR3 is TGTGCCAGCAGCCCAGCCAGCTGGGAGACCCAGTACTTC.

The gene calls are TRBV30 and TRBJ2-1, with 9 bases fitting TRBD1. This CDR3 region has 14 residues. V dropped 2 bases and J dropped 6; count of bases not matched to a gene: 5. The V gene's germline CDR1 is GTSNPN and CDR2 SVGIG (reference sequence). The CDR3 spells CAWSKGQGSNEQFF. The DNA for the CDR3 is TGTGCCTGGAGTAAGGGACAGGGAAGCAATGAGCAGTTCTTC.